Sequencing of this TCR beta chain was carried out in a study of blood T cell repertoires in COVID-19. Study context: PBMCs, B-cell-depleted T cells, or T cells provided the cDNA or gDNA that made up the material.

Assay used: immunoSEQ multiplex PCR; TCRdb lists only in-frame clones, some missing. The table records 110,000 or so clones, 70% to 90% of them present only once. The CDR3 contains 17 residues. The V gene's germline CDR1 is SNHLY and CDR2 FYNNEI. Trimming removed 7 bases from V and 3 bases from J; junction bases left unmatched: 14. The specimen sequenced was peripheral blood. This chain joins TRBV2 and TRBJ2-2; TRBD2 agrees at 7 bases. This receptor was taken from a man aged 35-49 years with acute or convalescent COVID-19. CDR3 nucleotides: TGTGCCAGCAAGCAGAAGGAGTCTAGCGGATACACCGGGGAGCTGTTTTTT. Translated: CASKQKESSGYTGELFF.